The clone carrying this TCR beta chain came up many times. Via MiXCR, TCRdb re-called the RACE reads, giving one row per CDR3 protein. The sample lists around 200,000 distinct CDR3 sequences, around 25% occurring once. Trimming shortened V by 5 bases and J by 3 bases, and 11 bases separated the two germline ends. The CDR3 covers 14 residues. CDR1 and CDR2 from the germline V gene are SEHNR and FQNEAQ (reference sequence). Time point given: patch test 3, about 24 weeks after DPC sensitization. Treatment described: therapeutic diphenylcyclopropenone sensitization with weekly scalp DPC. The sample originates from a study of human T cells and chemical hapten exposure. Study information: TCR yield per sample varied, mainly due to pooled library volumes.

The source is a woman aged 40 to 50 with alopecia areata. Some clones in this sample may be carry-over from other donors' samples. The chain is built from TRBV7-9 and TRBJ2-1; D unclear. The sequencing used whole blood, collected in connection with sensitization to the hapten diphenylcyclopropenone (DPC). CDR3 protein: CASSGGPLYNEQFF. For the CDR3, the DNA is TGTGCCAGCAGCGGCGGACCTCTCTACAATGAGCAGTTCTTC. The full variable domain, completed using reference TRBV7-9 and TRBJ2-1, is DTGVSQNPRHKITKRGQNVTFRCDPISEHNRLYWYRQTLGQGPEFLTYFQNEAQLEKSRLLSDRFSAERPKGSFSTLEIQRTEQGDSAMYLCASSGGPLYNEQFFGPGTRLTVL.